What follows is one T cell receptor beta chain and its context. Its antigen remains undetermined. Base quality data are lacking; no much larger clone is found one base away. Here V drops 3 bases and J drops 2 bases, and the junction holds 4 bases not matched to any gene. CDR3 length: 15 amino acids, cysteine to phenylalanine. Only CDR3 DNA is held: 45 bases, read in frame from base 1. CDR1 and CDR2 are drawn from the germline V gene (reference sequence): LNHDA, SQIVND. TCRbeta CDR3 regions were amplified from genomic DNA using the immunoSEQ Assay, a bias-controlled multiplex PCR. Turning to the authors' computational methods: The number of nucleated cells in each sample was estimated by amplification of reference gene primers within the assay. Sequence reads were collapsed and filtered to measure the absolute abundance of every unique TCRbeta CDR3 rearrangement. For each sample, productive Simpson clonality was calculated as the square root of Simpson's diversity index over productive rearrangements. TCRdb's version of the immuneACCESS table is confined to in-frame rearrangements and falls short of the full clone set. An unresolved V gene accounts for under half of the shortfall where checked; the remainder is of unknown origin. V and J calls and clone size are copied from that table; D and trimming were computed from the DNA. The sample table holds about 98,000 clones, of which 82% were seen once. Clones ranked in the top ten supply under 20% of the sample.

This sample is part of a study of blood T cell repertoires in COVID-19 (dated by TCRdb to 2019 to 2021). About the study as a whole: Samples from collaborators originated in the United States, Italy and Spain and spanned both the acute and convalescent phases of COVID-19. The material from the prospective study consisted of cDNA or gDNA derived from T cells, B-cell-depleted T cells, or PBMCs. Deeply sampled blood TCRbeta repertoires from subjects exposed to, actively infected with, or recovered from COVID-19 were included in the dataset. The repertoires were made available in a free public database intended to serve as a resource for research on the immune response to SARS-CoV-2. The samples were drawn from the first 160 participants of the ongoing ImmuneRACE study and from over 950 subjects provided by 6 global collaborators. Nearly every sample came with metadata listing a de-identified subject ID, COVID-19 status, age in years and sex. Where available, HLA class I and class II types were taken from metadata supplied by the sample provider and were not determined by assay-based typing.

Overall study results and their limits: The quantity of clinical and demographic metadata differed by source and by participant and was supplied without curation.

Collaborating institutions collected whole blood in K2EDTA tubes following their own protocols. For TCRbeta analysis, collaborators shipped samples as frozen whole blood, isolated PBMCs, or DNA extracted from either of those sample types. Recombination joined TRBV19 with TRBJ1-2; TRBD1 matches 9 bases in the middle. This sequence originates from a man older than 75 with acute or convalescent COVID-19. Sample: peripheral blood. The bases are TGTGCCAGTAGTATCCCGGGACAGGGCAACTATGGCTACACCTTC. Its translation reads: CASSIPGQGNYGYTF.